This T cell receptor (beta chain) was found in a study of identical twins' blood T cells. V was cut by 5 bases and J by 2 bases, with 15 bases left in between. The CDR3 totals 14 residues. Germline CDR1 and CDR2: SQVTM and ANQGSEA. In this sample, this clonotype turned up many times. MiXCR was run by TCRdb on the 5' RACE reads, yielding one entry per CDR3 protein. The sample lists a few hundred thousand distinct CDR3 sequences; roughly 30% were seen once. The clonotype was recovered from a woman aged 18-55 years in good health. This chain joins TRBV29-1 and TRBJ1-2, with D unresolved. The sample consisted of PBMCs. The CDR3 DNA follows: TGCAGCGTTTCCAGGAGCCTGGGAAACTATGGCTACACCTTC. It specifies CSVSRSLGNYGYTF.